The 28 T cell receptor beta chains below all came from one sample that was sequenced in a study of neurological immune-mediated disorders. A single record per CDR3 protein comes from TCRdb applying MiXCR to the 5' RACE reads. The sample includes more than 45,000 distinct CDR3 sequences, around 3.4% of them seen just once. Sequencing input: PBMCs. Receptors were obtained from a man aged 40-55 years with multiple sclerosis.

This clonotype was detected a few times. The chain combines TRBV2 with TRBJ1-5; no reliable D call. The CDR3 sequence is 15 residues long. In germline, CDR1 is SNHLY, CDR2 FYNNEI. Trimming removed 1 base from V and 4 bases from J, with 11 bases in between. CDR3 bases: TGTGCCAGCAGTGAAGGGCCGGGCCTGAATCAGCCCCAGCATTTT. It yields the protein CASSEGPGLNQPQHF.

Ten or more counts support this clonotype. This chain joins TRBV5-6 and TRBJ2-4; TRBD1 is a possible D gene (6 bases). The CDR3 covers 14 residues. Between the trimmed V and J ends, which lost 4 bases and 8 bases, there was a span of 16 bases. CDR1 is SGHDT, CDR2 YYEEEE, per germline. The CDR3 region has the DNA TGTGCCAGCAGCCTGACAGGACGAGGTGACATTCAGTACTTC. Protein sequence: CASSLTGRGDIQYF. Full variable domain (rest looked up from reference TRBV5-6 and TRBJ2-4): DAGVTQSPTHLIKTRGQQVTLRCSPKSGHDTVSWYQQALGQGPQFIFQYYEEEERQRGNFPDRFSGHQFPNYSSELNVNALLLGDSALYLCASSLTGRGDIQYFGAGTRLSVL.

This clonotype has a count of ten or more. This chain connects TRBV2 to TRBJ2-7, with 7 bases identical to TRBD1. Trimming at V came to 9 bases and at J to 3 bases, leaving 8 bases not matched to a gene. Looked up from germline, CDR1 is SNHLY and CDR2 is FYNNEI. CDR3 size: 13 residues. CDR3 protein: CASHRDSYYEQYF. In DNA form, the CDR3 reads TGTGCCAGTCACCGGGACAGCTACTACGAGCAGTACTTC.

This clonotype was recorded a few times. The CDR3 bases are TGTGCCAGCAGTGTACTAGCGGGGGGGGCTGGAAATACGCAGTATTTT. Translation gives CASSVLAGGAGNTQYF. The V call is TRBV12-3 or TRBV12-4, the J call TRBJ2-3; 13 nucleotides line up with TRBD2. The CDR3 covers 16 residues. The trim removed 5 bases at V and 7 bases at J, leaving 9 bases unmatched.

This clonotype came up many times. The chain carries TRBV6-1 and TRBJ2-5, with TRBD2 matching 13 bases. CDR1 is MNHNS, CDR2 SASEGT, per germline. There are 15 residues in the CDR3. J gave up 1 base and V 4 bases, and 0 bases lay outside the gene matches. In DNA, the CDR3 is TGTGCCAGCAGTGGACTAGCGGGGGGCCAAGAGACCCAGTACTTC. Its protein is CASSGLAGGQETQYF.

This rearrangement joins TRBV7-2 to TRBJ2-5; D unclear. CDR1 and CDR2 (germline): SGHTA, FQGNSA. Trimming took 5 bases from V and 1 from J, leaving 8 bases between them. The CDR3 loop spans 13 amino acids. CDR3: CASSRIPQETQYF. For the CDR3, the DNA is TGTGCCAGCAGCCGAATACCCCAAGAGACCCAGTACTTC.

In this sample, this clonotype turned up many times. The chain employs TRBV10-3 and TRBJ2-3; either TRBD1 or TRBD2 may supply D (6 bases each). Germline V gene lookup returns CDR1 ENHRY and CDR2 SYGVKD. This CDR3 is built from 16 residues. Trimming stripped 2 bases from V and 0 bases from J, with 12 bases between. The CDR3 region has the DNA TGTGCCATCAGTGAGGGGGGGCGGACTAGCACAGATACGCAGTATTTT. This gives the protein CAISEGGRTSTDTQYF.

This clonotype was recorded many times. V and J are TRBV18 and TRBJ2-3; D gene unclear. The CDR3 is 14 residues long. Trimming left V 0 bases short and J 3 bases short, with 7 bases between. Germline V gene lookup returns CDR1 KGHSH and CDR2 LQKENI. CDR3 residues: CASSPPTRTDTQYF. CDR3 DNA sequence: TGTGCCAGCTCACCACCGACACGAACAGATACGCAGTATTTT.

This clonotype is labeled as medium-sized. The rearrangement joins TRBV3-1 to TRBJ2-3; 8 nucleotides match TRBD2. In germline, CDR1 is LGHDT, CDR2 YNNKEL (reference sequence). This CDR3 contains 18 residues. Germline trimming cut 3 bases from V and 6 bases from J; bases unmatched to any gene: 17. The CDR3 DNA follows: TGTGCCAGCAGCCATCACCCCTCGGCGGGGGGACGGTCGGATACGCAGTATTTT. It specifies CASSHHPSAGGRSDTQYF.

This clonotype has at least ten counts. CDR3 protein: CSVRAAYEQYF. In DNA, the CDR3 is TGCAGCGTTAGGGCAGCCTACGAGCAGTACTTC. This chain links TRBV29-1 with TRBJ2-7; D not resolved. Germline loops: CDR1 SQVTM, CDR2 ANQGSEA. Trimming took off 5 bases at V and 2 bases at J, with 7 bases between the two ends. The CDR3 consists of 11 residues.

This clonotype was seen ten or more times. The V call is TRBV20-1, the J call TRBJ2-7; D unclear. The V gene lost 1 base and the J gene lost 1 base, with 11 bases spanning the gap. Germline V gene lookup returns CDR1 DFQATT and CDR2 SNEGSKA (reference sequence). The CDR3 totals 14 residues. The CDR3 reads CSARVPPSSYEQYF. CDR3 bases: TGCAGTGCTAGAGTCCCCCCCAGTTCCTACGAGCAGTACTTC.

Many counts were recorded for this clonotype. The genes are TRBV7-7 and TRBJ1-5; no firm D call. V lost 5 bases to trimming and J lost 5 bases, with 10 bases between them. Germline CDR1 reads SSHAT; CDR2 reads FNYEAQ (reference sequence). The CDR3 has 13 amino acids. The CDR3 coding sequence is TGTGCCAGCAGCCCCGGCCGTGATCAGCCCCAGCATTTT. It yields the protein CASSPGRDQPQHF.

This clonotype appeared many times. The V call is TRBV5-1, the J call TRBJ1-2; 8 bases agree with TRBD1. This CDR3 region has 14 residues. The V segment lost 4 bases and the J segment 0 bases; nucleotides outside the gene matches: 2. The germline V gene encodes CDR1 SGHRS and CDR2 YFSETQ. The CDR3 reads CASSPGQANYGYTF. DNA for the CDR3: TGCGCCAGCAGCCCGGGACAGGCTAACTATGGCTACACCTTC.

This clonotype was counted ten times or more. The gene calls are TRBV7-2 and TRBJ1-6, with D hard to call. This CDR3 is built from 13 residues. The V gene's germline CDR1 is SGHTA and CDR2 FQGNSA. Between the trimmed V and J ends, which lost 0 bases and 10 bases, there was a span of 7 bases. CDR3: CASSLAVGSPLHF. The CDR3 nucleotides read TGTGCCAGCAGCTTAGCAGTAGGATCACCCCTCCACTTT.

This clonotype was counted ten times or more. V gene TRBV6-1 combines with J gene TRBJ1-5; D is perhaps TRBD1 (5 bases). Germline-derived CDR1 and CDR2 are MNHNS and SASEGT. V was trimmed by 6 bases and J by 0 bases, leaving 12 bases between them. This CDR3 spans 15 amino acids. The CDR3 DNA reads as TGTGCCAGCAGCGACACCCAGGGTAGCAATCAGCCCCAGCATTTT. This sequence encodes CASSDTQGSNQPQHF.

This clonotype was detected many times. This chain joins TRBV6-1 and TRBJ2-3; D is undetermined. The CDR3 is made up of 13 amino acids. V was cut by 6 bases and J by 7 bases, with 14 bases left in between. CDR1 and CDR2 from the germline V gene are MNHNS and SASEGT. CDR3 loop: CASSPSLTNTQYF. The CDR3 DNA sequence: TGTGCCAGCAGCCCCTCCCTAACTAATACGCAGTATTTT.

Many counts were recorded for this clonotype. The chain employs TRBV18 and TRBJ2-3, with a weak D call TRBD1 (5 bases). CDR3 size: 14 residues. The germline V gene encodes CDR1 KGHSH and CDR2 LQKENI. Deletions cut 4 bases from V and 0 bases from J, with 8 bases between. The CDR3 DNA reads TGTGCCAGCTCACAGCAGGGCAGCACAGATACGCAGTATTTT. It is translated as CASSQQGSTDTQYF.

This clonotype was observed at least ten times. The DNA of the CDR3 is TGCGCCAGCAGCTTTGCCGCTACGAACACAGATACGCAGTATTTT. It encodes CASSFAATNTDTQYF. V gene TRBV4-1 combines with J gene TRBJ2-3; no reliable D call. V was shortened by 5 bases and J by 2 bases, with 14 bases between the two germline ends. In germline, CDR1 is MGHRA, CDR2 YSYEKL. The CDR3 covers 15 residues.

This clonotype appeared many times. This chain uses TRBV14 with TRBJ1-6; 9 nucleotides align to TRBD1. Trimming cost V 0 bases and J 9 bases; bases outside gene matches: 3. CDR1 SGHDN and CDR2 FVKESK come from the germline V gene. CDR3 size: 15 residues. The CDR3 nucleotides are TGTGCCAGCAGCCAAGATGGGACAGGGCGTTCACCCCTCCACTTT. It encodes CASSQDGTGRSPLHF.

This clonotype has a count of ten or more. The chain is built from TRBV7-8 and TRBJ2-7; TRBD2 aligns across 13 bases. With V trimmed by 3 bases and J by 2 bases, 4 bases remained unmatched. The CDR3 spans 16 residues. Germline loops: CDR1 SGHVS, CDR2 FQNEAQ. This chain's CDR3 is CASSLAGLAGAYEQYF. The CDR3 DNA sequence: TGTGCCAGCAGCTTGGCCGGACTAGCGGGGGCCTACGAGCAGTACTTC.

Ten or more counts support this clonotype. The J gene is TRBJ2-7, the V gene TRBV20-1; no reliable D call. Trimming pared 4 bases from V and 5 bases from J, leaving 15 bases between. This CDR3 region has 13 residues. The germline V gene encodes CDR1 DFQATT and CDR2 SNEGSKA (reference sequence). CDR3 sequence reads: CSAILLSRDEQYF. DNA for the CDR3: TGCAGTGCTATCCTCCTAAGTCGCGACGAGCAGTACTTC.

This clonotype was found many times. This rearrangement joins TRBV7-9 to TRBJ2-5, with TRBD1 matching 7 bases. The CDR3 is made up of 17 amino acids. Per the germline V gene, CDR1 is SEHNR and CDR2 is FQNEAQ (reference sequence). V gave up 5 bases and J gave up 2 bases; unmatched junction bases: 14. CDR3 nucleotide sequence: TGTGCCAGCAGCACACGCCCGACAGGGATAGGGCAAGAGACCCAGTACTTC. Protein: CASSTRPTGIGQETQYF.

At least ten counts were recorded for this clonotype. The chain recombines TRBV20-1 with TRBJ2-1; tentative D call: TRBD1 (5 bases). Trimming left V 1 base short and J 7 bases short, with 8 bases between. Germline V gene lookup returns CDR1 DFQATT and CDR2 SNEGSKA (reference sequence). This CDR3 spans 12 amino acids. The CDR3: CSARADRNEQFF. CDR3 in DNA: TGCAGTGCTAGAGCCGACAGAAATGAGCAGTTCTTC.

This clonotype was counted at least ten times. An end of the junction differs from the germline gene, which may be a read error. The rearrangement joins TRBV7-7 to TRBJ2-7; maybe TRBD2 (6 bases). CDR1 SSHAT and CDR2 FNYEAQ come from the germline V gene (reference sequence). The CDR3 extends over 14 amino acids. CDR3 residues: CASSLAEGLYEQYF. The DNA for the CDR3 is TGTGCTAGCAGCTTAGCGGAGGGTCTTTACGAGCAGTACTTC.

This clonotype has a count of ten or more. The rearrangement uses TRBV3-1 and TRBJ2-3; TRBD1 matches at 9 bases. The J segment lost 2 bases and the V segment lost 1 base, leaving 4 bases of the junction unmatched. The CDR3 contains 16 residues. CDR1 and CDR2 from the germline V gene are LGHDT and YNNKEL (reference sequence). The CDR3 spells CASSQGTGVTTDTQYF. CDR3 coding DNA: TGTGCCAGCAGCCAAGGGACAGGGGTCACCACAGATACGCAGTATTTT.

This clonotype showed up many times. The chain links TRBV6-2 or TRBV6-3 to TRBJ1-1; 7 positions match TRBD1. CDR1 is MNHEY and CDR2 is SVGEGT in the germline V gene. Trimming removed 6 bases from V and 1 base from J; junction bases left unmatched: 5. The CDR3 spans 14 residues. CDR3 in DNA: TGTGCCAGCAGGACCGGGACAGCGAACACTGAAGCTTTCTTT. This encodes CASRTGTANTEAFF.

The chain is built from TRBV7-9 and TRBJ1-5; D not certain. This CDR3 is 14 amino acids long. Trimming took off 4 bases at V and 7 bases at J, with 14 bases between the two ends. Germline CDR1 is SEHNR and CDR2 is FQNEAQ (reference sequence). CDR3 in DNA: TGTGCCAGCAGCTCCCCCGCGGAGAGACAGCCCCAGCATTTT. It translates to CASSSPAERQPQHF.

This clonotype was recorded at least ten times. The genes are TRBV7-2 and TRBJ2-1; D may be TRBD1 or TRBD2 (5 bases each). Germline V gives CDR1 SGHTA, CDR2 FQGNSA. This CDR3 is built from 14 residues. V was trimmed by 1 base and J by 7 bases, leaving 11 bases between them. The CDR3 sequence is CASSLGGSQNEQFF. CDR3 in DNA: TGTGCCAGCAGCTTAGGGGGGAGTCAGAATGAGCAGTTCTTC.